Listed below are T cell receptor beta chains from one sample, sequenced in a study of early T cells in non-severe SARS-CoV-2 infection. One entry per CDR3 protein results from TCRdb running MiXCR on the 5' RACE reads. The sample has around 82,000 distinct CDR3 sequences; under 15% are singletons. Sequencing used whole blood. These receptors were taken from an adult who was a healthcare worker with PCR-confirmed SARS-CoV-2 infection or an uninfected control (not recorded which). Both conserved end residues are part of each CDR3. The D gene is left open where the match is weak. Clone size, where shown, is once, few, many, or a class for clones that have expanded.

TRBJ1-2,TRBD1,TRBV12-3/TRBV12-4,NA,CASSPGQGDGYTF,TGTGCCAGCAGCCCCGGACAGGGTGATGGCTACACCTTC
TRBJ1-5,TRBD1,TRBV6-1,many,CASRADRGRPQPQHF,TGTGCCAGCAGGGCGGACAGGGGACGGCCGCAGCCCCAGCATTTT
TRBJ1-1,NA,TRBV30,NA,CAWTTMANTEAFF,TGTGCCTGGACGACGATGGCAAACACTGAAGCTTTCTTT
TRBJ2-5,NA,TRBV5-6,few,CASSREQTQYF,TGTGCCAGCAGCAGGGAGCAGACCCAGTACTTC
TRBJ1-1,NA,TRBV5-1,NA,CASSLMGIAAFF,TGCGCCAGCAGCTTGATGGGGATCGCGGCTTTCTTT
TRBJ2-5,NA,TRBV5-1,NA,CASSLEGLRETQYF,TGCGCCAGCAGCTTGGAGGGGTTAAGAGAGACCCAGTACTTC
TRBJ2-3,NA,TRBV29-1,few,CSGRMISTDTQYF,TGCAGCGGACGGATGATAAGCACAGATACGCAGTATTTT
TRBJ2-1,TRBD2,TRBV4-1,few,CASCGASGGYNEQFF,TGCGCCAGTTGTGGGGCTAGCGGGGGATACAATGAGCAGTTCTTC
TRBJ1-1,NA,TRBV7-9,NA,CASSLGERREAFF,TGTGCCAGCAGCCTAGGGGAGAGGCGAGAAGCTTTCTTT
TRBJ1-1,TRBD1,TRBV6-6,few,CASRTSGQGPEAFF,TGTGCCAGCAGAACTTCAGGACAGGGACCTGAAGCTTTCTTT
TRBJ2-6,NA,TRBV4-2,many,CASSQDPGGGSSGANVLTF,TGTGCCAGCAGCCAAGATCCCGGAGGGGGGAGCTCTGGGGCCAACGTCCTGACTTTC
TRBJ1-1,NA,TRBV30,many,CAWSVGKTEAFF,TGTGCCTGGAGTGTAGGGAAAACTGAAGCTTTCTTT
TRBJ1-5,TRBD1,TRBV6-5,NA,CASSYSHRGNQPQHF,TGTGCCAGCAGTTACTCGCACAGGGGTAATCAGCCCCAGCATTTT
TRBJ1-2,NA,TRBV12-5,NA,CASGLYGYYGYTF,TGTGCTAGTGGTTTATATGGCTACTATGGCTACACCTTC
TRBJ1-6,NA,TRBV10-3,NA,CAACGGIGNSPLHF,TGTGCCGCTTGTGGGGGGATTGGCAATTCACCCCTCCACTTT
TRBJ1-2,NA,TRBV12-5,many,CASGLPRQDPNYGYTF,TGTGCTAGTGGTCTCCCAAGACAGGACCCTAACTATGGCTACACCTTC
TRBJ2-1,TRBD2,TRBV5-1,few,CASSLFIASGATHEQFF,TGCGCCAGCAGCTTGTTCATCGCTAGCGGGGCTACGCATGAGCAGTTCTTC
TRBJ2-1,NA,TRBV13,few,CASSLRRANNEQFF,TGTGCCAGCAGCTTACGGCGGGCAAACAATGAGCAGTTCTTC
TRBJ2-2,NA,TRBV2,few,CASSETGNTGELFF,TGTGCCAGCAGCGAAACAGGGAACACCGGGGAGCTGTTTTTT
TRBJ1-5,NA,TRBV10-2,few,CASTRQFNQPQHF,TGCGCCAGCACCCGACAGTTCAATCAGCCCCAGCATTTT
TRBJ1-1,NA,TRBV29-1,NA,CSGETGLPEAFF,TGCAGCGGTGAAACAGGGTTGCCTGAAGCTTTCTTT
TRBJ1-2,NA,TRBV5-4,many,CASSLGRGTAYGYTF,TGTGCCAGCAGTCTGGGACGGGGGACGGCCTATGGCTACACCTTC
TRBJ2-2,NA,TRBV13,once,CTSSLGLWTLTGELFF,TGTACCAGCAGCTTAGGCCTATGGACACTCACCGGGGAGCTGTTTTTT
TRBJ2-3,TRBD1,TRBV10-2,NA,CASTFSTGPTDTQYF,TGCGCCAGCACTTTTTCGACAGGGCCCACAGATACGCAGTATTTT
TRBJ2-3,NA,TRBV12-3/TRBV12-4,NA,CASSLALPSADTQYF,TGTGCCAGCAGTTTAGCGCTGCCTAGTGCAGATACGCAGTATTTT
TRBJ2-1,NA,TRBV24-1,few,CATSDSDRPNNEQFF,TGTGCCACCAGTGATTCAGACAGGCCCAACAATGAGCAGTTCTTC
TRBJ2-3,NA,TRBV7-2,few,CASSPPFLHGTDTQYF,TGTGCCAGCAGCCCCCCCTTCTTGCACGGAACCGATACGCAGTATTTT
TRBJ2-1,NA,TRBV7-2,few,CASSLENSIDEQFF,TGTGCCAGCAGTCTCGAAAATAGTATCGATGAGCAGTTCTTC
TRBJ2-3,NA,TRBV29-1,NA,CSVDLQTDTQYF,TGCAGCGTTGATTTGCAGACAGATACGCAGTATTTT
TRBJ1-1,NA,TRBV12-3/TRBV12-4,few,CASTARMVGTEAFF,TGTGCCAGTACTGCCCGCATGGTCGGCACTGAAGCTTTCTTT
TRBJ2-3,NA,TRBV29-1,few,CSGSALTDTQYF,TGCAGCGGTTCGGCACTCACAGATACGCAGTATTTT
TRBJ2-1,TRBD2,TRBV7-3,few,CASSPRGGASDEQFF,TGTGCCAGCAGCCCCCGCGGGGGGGCGAGTGATGAGCAGTTCTTC
TRBJ2-3,TRBD2,TRBV5-1,NA,CASSPTSGVVTDTQYF,TGCGCCAGCAGCCCGACTAGCGGGGTGGTCACAGATACGCAGTATTTT
TRBJ2-6,TRBD1,TRBV7-9,few,CASSQRDRGPGTGANVLTF,TGTGCCAGCAGCCAGCGGGACAGGGGGCCGGGAACTGGGGCCAACGTCCTGACTTTC
TRBJ1-6,NA,TRBV28,NA,CASGVGDHPLHF,TGTGCCAGTGGCGTCGGGGATCATCCCCTCCACTTT
TRBJ1-5,NA,TRBV28,NA,CASSSQYSNQPQHF,TGTGCCAGCAGTTCCCAATATAGCAATCAGCCCCAGCATTTT
TRBJ2-3,TRBD2,TRBV12-3/TRBV12-4,many,CASSFGAGGITDTQYF,TGTGCCAGCAGTTTCGGGGCGGGGGGAATCACAGATACGCAGTATTTT
TRBJ2-3,TRBD2,TRBV3-1,NA,CASSLAGSGGPDSTDTQYF,TGTGCCAGCAGCCTTGCAGGGAGCGGGGGGCCGGATAGCACAGATACGCAGTATTTT
TRBJ2-3,NA,TRBV20-1,NA,CSARQGGGLGADTQYF,TGCAGTGCTAGACAAGGAGGGGGCTTGGGTGCAGATACGCAGTATTTT
TRBJ1-5,NA,TRBV19,many,CASKSGARSNQPQHF,TGTGCCAGTAAGAGCGGGGCCAGGAGCAATCAGCCCCAGCATTTT
TRBJ2-1,NA,TRBV3-1,NA,CASSPSSYNEQFF,TGTGCCAGCAGCCCCTCTAGCTACAATGAGCAGTTCTTC
TRBJ2-3,TRBD2,TRBV7-6,many,CASSLRTSGGTYTDTQYF,TGTGCCAGCAGCTTAAGGACTAGCGGGGGGACCTACACAGATACGCAGTATTTT
TRBJ2-3,NA,TRBV3-1,NA,CASSRELASPDTQYF,TGTGCCAGCAGCCGAGAACTAGCATCCCCAGATACGCAGTATTTT
TRBJ2-3,TRBD1,TRBV25-1,NA,CASSELGTADTDTQYF,TGTGCCAGCAGTGAGTTGGGGACAGCGGACACAGATACGCAGTATTTT
TRBJ1-2,TRBD1,TRBV12-3/TRBV12-4,NA,CASSRSGTGSIGYTF,TGTGCCAGCAGTAGGTCCGGGACAGGCTCGATTGGCTACACCTTC
TRBJ2-3,NA,TRBV5-1,many,CASSLRGQNTDTQYF,TGCGCCAGCAGCTTGCGGGGGCAGAACACAGATACGCAGTATTTT
TRBJ2-1,TRBD2,TRBV5-1,many,CASSSRSGGSSYNEQFF,TGCGCCAGCAGCTCCCGAAGCGGGGGCAGCTCCTACAATGAGCAGTTCTTC
TRBJ2-3,TRBD2,TRBV27,many,CASSLSTSGSTDTQYF,TGTGCCAGCAGTTTATCGACTAGCGGGTCCACAGATACGCAGTATTTT
TRBJ1-2,TRBD1,TRBV15,few,CATSPGQGAIGYTF,TGTGCCACCAGCCCGGGACAGGGGGCGATTGGCTACACCTTC
TRBJ2-3,NA,TRBV10-2,NA,CASKGAGDTQYF,TGCGCCAGCAAAGGGGCCGGAGATACGCAGTATTTT
TRBJ1-6,NA,TRBV6-2/TRBV6-3,few,CASSYDPRSPLHF,TGTGCCAGCAGTTACGACCCGAGATCACCCCTCCACTTT
TRBJ2-3,NA,TRBV12-3/TRBV12-4,NA,CASRTTGSTTQYF,TGTGCCAGCAGAACCACAGGGTCCACTACGCAGTATTTT
TRBJ2-5,TRBD2,TRBV28,NA,CASSSGGHHETQYF,TGTGCCAGCAGTAGCGGGGGGCACCACGAGACCCAGTACTTC
TRBJ2-1,NA,TRBV12-3/TRBV12-4,NA,CASKFNVGEQFF,TGTGCCAGCAAGTTTAATGTCGGTGAGCAGTTCTTC